Below are 26 T cell receptor beta chains sequenced from a single sample in a study of CD8+CD57+ T cells in acquired aplastic anemia listed by TCRdb under 2018. Patients chosen for sequencing had shown expansion of CD8+CD57+ cells by flow cytometry. TCRdb lists the instrument as Illumina HiSeq 2000. TCR beta VDJ combination and CDR3 sequence profiling used genomic DNA as the template. TCRdb's own reprocessing of the public reads used fastp at Q25 and MiXCR and kept productive beta chains. Entries that share a CDR3 protein sequence are merged under the most common genes and DNA. This sample gives approximately 180,000 distinct CDR3 sequences in total; 50% to 65% of them show up just once. About 39% of the sample is held by the ten biggest clonotypes. Sequenced: sorted CD4+, CD8+, or CD8+CD57+ T cells (not recorded which) from PBMCs. These TCRs come from a human donor with aplastic anemia.

V is TRBV5-1 and J is TRBJ2-5; D is ambiguous. V shed 0 bases and J shed 5 bases, with 14 bases lying between them. The CDR3 contains 15 residues. Per the germline V gene, CDR1 is SGHRS and CDR2 is YFSETQ. CDR3 in amino acids: CASSLEAGTPETQYF. The CDR3 bases are TGCGCCAGCAGCTTGGAGGCCGGTACCCCGGAGACCCAGTACTTC.

Many counts were recorded for this clonotype. J is TRBJ1-2 and V is TRBV2, with 10 positions matching TRBD1. V trimming: 3 bases; J trimming: 4 bases; junction bases outside the gene matches: 5. The germline gives CDR1 SNHLY, CDR2 FYNNEI. The CDR3 has 15 residues. The chain's CDR3 is CASSEPGQGLYGYTF. The DNA of the CDR3 is TGTGCCAGCAGTGAGCCGGGACAGGGGCTCTATGGCTACACCTTC.

The gene calls are TRBV12-3 or TRBV12-4 and TRBJ1-1, with a possible D match to TRBD1 (5 bases). CDR3 size: 15 residues. V lost 2 bases, J lost 4 bases, and 14 bases lay in between. CDR3 nucleotides: TGTGCCAGCAGTTTATCGGGACCCTGGAGCACTGAAGCTTTCTTT. Amino acid sequence: CASSLSGPWSTEAFF.

The CDR3 DNA follows: TGCGCCAGCAGTGCGACAGGGGGCCTAGTGAATGAGCAGTTCTTC. Protein product: CASSATGGLVNEQFF. The V and J genes are TRBV10-2 and TRBJ2-1, with TRBD1 matching 10 bases. The CDR3 sequence is 15 residues long. CDR1 and CDR2 from the germline V gene are WSHSY and SAAADI. J was trimmed by 7 bases and V by 4 bases; bases with no gene match: 7.

The rearrangement uses TRBV19 and TRBJ1-1, with TRBD1 matching 7 bases. J was trimmed by 1 base and V by 5 bases; bases with no gene match: 4. Germline CDR1 LNHDA, CDR2 SQIVND (reference sequence). The length of the CDR3 is 14 residues. The CDR3 is CASSSGQSNTEAFF. In nucleotides, the CDR3 is TGTGCCAGTAGTTCGGGACAGTCGAACACTGAAGCTTTCTTT.

This chain uses TRBV19 with TRBJ2-1; tentative D call: TRBD2 (5 bases). The CDR3 covers 15 residues. The ends were cut back, 7 bases at V and 5 bases at J, with 18 bases in the middle. The germline gives CDR1 LNHDA, CDR2 SQIVND (reference sequence). The CDR3 protein is CASTSSGGKDNEQFF. For the CDR3, the DNA is TGTGCCAGTACCTCCAGCGGTGGCAAGGACAATGAGCAGTTCTTC. Together with reference TRBV19 and TRBJ2-1, the CDR3 gives the full variable domain: DGGITQSPKYLFRKEGQNVTLSCEQNLNHDAMYWYRQDPGQGLRLIYYSQIVNDFQKGDIAEGYSVSREKKESFPLTVTSAQKNPTAFYLCASTSSGGKDNEQFFGPGTRLTVL.

This chain connects TRBV12-3 or TRBV12-4 to TRBJ1-2; possibly TRBD1 for D (5 bases). This CDR3 spans 13 amino acids. Trimming pared 5 bases from V and 4 bases from J, leaving 11 bases between. The CDR3 sequence: CASSAGTAYGYTF. The CDR3 DNA reads TGTGCCAGCAGTGCCGGGACGGCCTATGGCTACACCTTC.

The table lists this clonotype with many counts. The gene calls are TRBV6-5 and TRBJ2-7, with D possibly TRBD2 on 6 matching bases. V was clipped by 6 bases and J by 1 base, with 10 bases between them. This CDR3 region has 13 residues. CDR1 is MNHEY and CDR2 is SVGAGI in the germline V gene. The CDR3 region is CASRPGGSYEQYF. The CDR3 DNA follows: TGTGCCAGCAGGCCCGGGGGATCCTACGAGCAGTACTTC.

Regarding this clonotype: Since a much larger clone is just one base distant, this may be a read error. The chain is built from TRBV9 and TRBJ1-1; D is ambiguous. The CDR3 spans 12 residues. Germline V gene lookup returns CDR1 SGDLS and CDR2 YYNGEE. CDR3 bases: TGTGCCAGTGTGGGTGAGAACACTGAAGCTCTCTTT. Translating gives CASVGENTEALF.

The chain is built from TRBV9 and TRBJ2-7; 8 positions agree with TRBD1. V gave up 4 bases and J gave up 3 bases; unmatched junction bases: 12. Germline V CDR1 and CDR2: SGDLS, YYNGEE. The CDR3 length is 16 residues. The CDR3 reads CASSRGSGQGGYEQYF. CDR3 nucleotide sequence: TGTGCCAGCAGCCGAGGCTCAGGACAGGGCGGCTACGAGCAGTACTTC.

The genes are TRBV24-1 and TRBJ2-1; D remains unclear. The CDR3 extends over 14 amino acids. CDR1 and CDR2 from the germline V gene are KGHDR and SFDVKD. V lost 4 bases, J lost 6 bases, and 12 bases lay in between. CDR3 sequence reads: CATSDHGKLNEQFF. The CDR3 DNA reads as TGTGCCACCAGTGACCACGGAAAACTCAATGAGCAGTTCTTC.

The chain combines TRBV2 with TRBJ2-7; D unclear. The germline V gene encodes CDR1 SNHLY and CDR2 FYNNEI. The CDR3 loop spans 12 amino acids. Trimming left V 1 base short and J 5 bases short, with 6 bases between. CDR3 in amino acids: CASSEVDHEQYF. The DNA for the CDR3 is TGTGCCAGCAGTGAAGTTGACCACGAGCAGTACTTC. Supplemented by reference TRBV2 and TRBJ2-7, the full variable domain reads EPEVTQTPSHQVTQMGQEVILRCVPISNHLYFYWYRQILGQKVEFLVSFYNNEISEKSEIFDDQFSVERPDGSNFTLKIRSTKLEDSAMYFCASSEVDHEQYFGPGTRLTVT.

This clonotype has just a few counts. The CDR3 sequence: CASSLMGNTEAFF. In DNA, the CDR3 is TGTGCCAGCAGCTTAATGGGGAACACTGAAGCTTTCTTT. V usage is TRBV7-3 and J usage is TRBJ1-1; D is unclear. The CDR3 contains 13 residues. Germline CDR1 and CDR2: SGHTA and FQGTGA. V was shortened by 1 base and J by 1 base, with 4 bases between the two germline ends. The full variable domain, in which reference TRBV7-3 and TRBJ1-1 provide the parts outside the CDR3, is GAGVSQTPSNKVTEKGKYVELRCDPISGHTALYWYRQSLGQGPEFLIYFQGTGAADDSGLPNDRFFAVRPEGSVSTLKIQRTERGDSAVYLCASSLMGNTEAFFGQGTRLTVV.

The chain is built from TRBV13 and TRBJ1-1, with D maybe TRBD1 (5 bases). This CDR3 contains 14 residues. Germline CDR1 PRHDT, CDR2 FYEKMQ (reference sequence). V was pared by 6 bases and J by 4 bases, with 15 bases between. In nucleotides, the CDR3 is TGTGCCAGCAGGGAGGGGCCAGGGTTCACTGAAGCTTTCTTT. Amino acid sequence: CASREGPGFTEAFF.

The CDR3 here is CASSLGVVKEQFF. The CDR3, as DNA: TGTGCCAGCAGCTTGGGGGTAGTCAAAGAGCAGTTCTTC. The rearrangement links TRBV5-6 to TRBJ2-1, with no clear D. Germline CDR1 is SGHDT and CDR2 is YYEEEE. The length of the CDR3 is 13 residues. The V and J ends lost 0 bases and 10 bases respectively, with 11 bases between them.

The chain uses TRBV7-9 and TRBJ2-1; 9 nucleotides agree with TRBD2. The germline V gene has CDR1 SEHNR and CDR2 FQNEAQ (reference sequence). Losses at the gene ends were 6 bases for V and 1 base for J; bases not matched to a gene: 7. The CDR3 runs to 16 residues. CDR3: CASRRRLAVSYNEQFF. CDR3 DNA sequence: TGTGCCAGCAGGCGTCGACTAGCGGTGTCCTACAATGAGCAGTTCTTC.

This clonotype showed up many times. The chain couples TRBV6-5 to TRBJ1-2; 9 bases align to TRBD1. The CDR3 is 15 residues long. V trimming: 4 bases; J trimming: 4 bases; junction bases outside the gene matches: 7. The germline CDR1 and CDR2 sequences are MNHEY and SVGAGI. The CDR3: CASSLGQGFRYGYTF. Written as DNA, the CDR3 is TGTGCCAGCAGTTTGGGACAGGGTTTTCGCTATGGCTACACCTTC.

This clonotype has a handful of counts. The rearrangement links TRBV10-3 to TRBJ2-7; 11 nucleotides line up with TRBD2. The CDR3 sequence is 13 residues long. Germline V lookup: CDR1 ENHRY, CDR2 SYGVKD. The V gene end was trimmed by 11 bases and the J gene end by 2 bases; junction bases not matched to a gene: 5. DNA for the CDR3: TGTGCCTCAGGGACTAGCGGCACCTACGAGCAGTACTTC. This codes for CASGTSGTYEQYF.

This chain joins TRBV10-3 and TRBJ1-1, with TRBD1 matching over 10 bases. The V segment lost 5 bases and the J segment 0 bases; nucleotides outside the gene matches: 6. The CDR3 has 16 amino acids. Germline CDR1 reads ENHRY; CDR2 reads SYGVKD. CDR3 nucleotides: TGTGCCATCAGTATCCGGGACAGGGGTTTGAACACTGAAGCTTTCTTT. Encoded protein: CAISIRDRGLNTEAFF.

The chain uses TRBV7-9 and TRBJ2-7, with TRBD1 identical over 7 bases. The germline CDR1 and CDR2 sequences are SEHNR and FQNEAQ (reference sequence). The CDR3 is made up of 15 amino acids. J lost 0 bases, V lost 5 bases, and 7 bases had no gene match. The DNA of the CDR3 is TGTGCCAGCAGCCAAGTGGGACAGAACTCCTACGAGCAGTACTTC. The encoded protein is CASSQVGQNSYEQYF.

The gene calls are TRBV20-1 and TRBJ1-5; D unresolved. The CDR3 runs 12 residues. V lost 6 bases to trimming and J lost 6 bases, with 12 bases between them. Looked up from germline, CDR1 is DFQATT and CDR2 is SNEGSKA (reference sequence). The CDR3 DNA reads as TGCAGTGCCCTCGCAGGACGTCAGCCCCAGCATTTT. This sequence encodes CSALAGRQPQHF.

V gene TRBV20-1 combines with J gene TRBJ2-7; 10 bases align to TRBD1. The J segment lost 12 bases and the V segment lost 3 bases, leaving 14 bases of the junction unmatched. Germline values: CDR1 DFQATT, CDR2 SNEGSKA (reference sequence). There are 14 residues in the CDR3. Here the CDR3 reads CSARDGTGDVRRYF. The CDR3 region has the DNA TGCAGTGCTAGGGACGGGACAGGGGATGTCAGGCGGTACTTC.

The chain is built from TRBV7-2 and TRBJ1-1; TRBD1 is a possible D gene (5 bases). The germline gives CDR1 SGHTA, CDR2 FQGNSA. The CDR3 runs to 14 residues. V was cut by 5 bases and J by 2 bases, with 12 bases left in between. CDR3 sequence reads: CASSVVGDNTEAFF. In nucleotides, the CDR3 is TGTGCCAGCAGCGTTGTGGGGGACAACACTGAAGCTTTCTTT.

Of note for this clonotype: A read error may explain this, as a much larger clone is one base away. The rearrangement joins TRBV6-5 to TRBJ1-2; a possible D gene is TRBD1 (6 bases). CDR3 size: 15 residues. CDR1 and CDR2 from the germline V gene are MNHEY and SVGAGI. Trimming removed 0 bases at V and 4 bases at J, with 12 bases between. DNA of the CDR3: TGTGCCAGCAGTTACTCTTCAGGGGTGGTCTATGGCTACACCTTC. This encodes CASSYSSGVVYGYTF.

With respect to this clonotype: A read error may explain this, as a much larger clone is one base away. V usage is TRBV4-3 and J usage is TRBJ1-3; no definite D call. Germline V gene data show CDR1 as LGHNA and CDR2 as YSLEER. The CDR3 extends over 13 amino acids. The germline V and J ends were trimmed by 0 bases and 14 bases, with 14 bases remaining between them. The chain's CDR3 is CASSQDGAQLVYF. CDR3 nucleotides: TGCGCCAGCAGCCAAGATGGTGCACAGTTAGTATATTTT.

The chain carries TRBV11-2 and TRBJ2-7; the D is unclear. The CDR3 is 15 residues long. Trimming cost V 1 base and J 7 bases, with 17 bases left between them. Germline lookup yields CDR1 SGHAT and CDR2 FQNNGV. The chain's CDR3 is CASSLGAILLNEQYF. For the CDR3, the DNA is TGTGCCAGCAGCTTAGGGGCGATACTTTTGAATGAGCAGTACTTC.